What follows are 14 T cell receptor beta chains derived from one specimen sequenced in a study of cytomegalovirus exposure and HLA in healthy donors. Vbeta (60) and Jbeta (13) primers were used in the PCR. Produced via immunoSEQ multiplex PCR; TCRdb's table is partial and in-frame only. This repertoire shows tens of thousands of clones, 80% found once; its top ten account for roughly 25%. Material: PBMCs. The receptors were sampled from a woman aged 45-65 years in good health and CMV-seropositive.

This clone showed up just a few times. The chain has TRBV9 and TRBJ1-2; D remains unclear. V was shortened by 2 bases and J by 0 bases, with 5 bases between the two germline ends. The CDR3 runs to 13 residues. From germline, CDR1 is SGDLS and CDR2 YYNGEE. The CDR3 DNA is TGTGCCAGCAGCGTGGCAGCTAACTATGGCTACACCTTC. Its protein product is CASSVAANYGYTF.

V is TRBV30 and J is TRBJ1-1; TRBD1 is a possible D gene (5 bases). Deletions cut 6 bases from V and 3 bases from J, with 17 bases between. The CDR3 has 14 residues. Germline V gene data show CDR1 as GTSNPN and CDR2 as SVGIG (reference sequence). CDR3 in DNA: TGTGCCTGTACCAAGGCAGGGTCCCACACTGAAGCTTTCTTT. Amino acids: CACTKAGSHTEAFF.

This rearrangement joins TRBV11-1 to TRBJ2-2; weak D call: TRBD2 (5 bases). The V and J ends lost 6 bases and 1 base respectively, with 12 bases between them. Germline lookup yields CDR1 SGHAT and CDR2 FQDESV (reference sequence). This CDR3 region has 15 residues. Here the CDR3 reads CASRRVGGNTGELFF. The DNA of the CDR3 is TGTGCCAGCAGGAGGGTTGGAGGGAACACCGGGGAGCTGTTTTTT.

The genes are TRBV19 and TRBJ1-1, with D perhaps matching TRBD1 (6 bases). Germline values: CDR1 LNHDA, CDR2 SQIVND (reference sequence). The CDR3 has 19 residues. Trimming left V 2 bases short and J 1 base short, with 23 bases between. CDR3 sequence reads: CASSIFPDLSQGRNTEAFF. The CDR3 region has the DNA TGTGCCAGTAGTATATTCCCGGACCTTTCACAGGGTAGGAACACTGAAGCTTTCTTT.

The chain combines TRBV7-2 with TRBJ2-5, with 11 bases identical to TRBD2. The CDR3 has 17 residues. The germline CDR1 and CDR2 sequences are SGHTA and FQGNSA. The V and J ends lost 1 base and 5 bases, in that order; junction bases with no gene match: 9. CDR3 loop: CASSLGASGGLMETQYF. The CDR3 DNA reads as TGTGCCAGCAGCTTAGGGGCTAGCGGGGGGCTAATGGAGACCCAGTACTTC.

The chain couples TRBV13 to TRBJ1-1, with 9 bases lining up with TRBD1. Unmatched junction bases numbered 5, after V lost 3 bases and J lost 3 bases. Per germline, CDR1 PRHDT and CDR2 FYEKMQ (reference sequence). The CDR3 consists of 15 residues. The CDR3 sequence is CASSFSRQGDTEAFF. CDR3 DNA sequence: TGTGCCAGCAGCTTCTCTAGACAGGGGGACACTGAAGCTTTCTTT.

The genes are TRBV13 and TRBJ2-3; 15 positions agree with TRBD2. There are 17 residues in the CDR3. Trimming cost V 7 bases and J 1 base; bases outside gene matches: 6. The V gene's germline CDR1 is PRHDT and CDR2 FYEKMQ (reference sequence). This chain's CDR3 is CASTRTSGGAGTDTQYF. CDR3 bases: TGTGCCAGCACGAGGACTAGCGGGGGGGCGGGCACAGATACGCAGTATTTT. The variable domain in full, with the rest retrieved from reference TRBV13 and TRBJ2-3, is AAGVIQSPRHLIKEKRETATLKCYPIPRHDTVYWYQQGPGQDPQFLISFYEKMQSDKGSIPDRFSAQQFSDYHSELNMSSLELGDSALYFCASTRTSGGAGTDTQYFGPGTRLTVL.

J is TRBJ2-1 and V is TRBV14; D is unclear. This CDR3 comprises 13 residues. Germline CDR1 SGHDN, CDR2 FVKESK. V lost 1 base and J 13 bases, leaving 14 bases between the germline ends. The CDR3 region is CASSQGAASFQFF. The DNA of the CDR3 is TGTGCCAGCAGCCAAGGGGCCGCCAGCTTCCAGTTCTTC.

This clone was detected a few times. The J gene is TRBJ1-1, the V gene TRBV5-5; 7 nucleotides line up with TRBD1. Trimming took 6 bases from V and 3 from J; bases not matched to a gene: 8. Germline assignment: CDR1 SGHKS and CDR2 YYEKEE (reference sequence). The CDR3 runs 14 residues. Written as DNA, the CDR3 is TGTGCCAGCACCCTAAACAGGGGCCACACTGAAGCTTTCTTT. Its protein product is CASTLNRGHTEAFF.

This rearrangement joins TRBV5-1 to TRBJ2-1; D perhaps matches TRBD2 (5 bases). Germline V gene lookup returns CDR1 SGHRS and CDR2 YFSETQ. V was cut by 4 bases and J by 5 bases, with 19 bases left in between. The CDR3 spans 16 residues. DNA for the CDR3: TGCGCCAGCAGCCTACCTTCTGGACTGGGCGACAATGAGCAGTTCTTC. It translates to CASSLPSGLGDNEQFF. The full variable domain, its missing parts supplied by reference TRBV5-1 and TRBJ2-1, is KAGVTQTPRYLIKTRGQQVTLSCSPISGHRSVSWYQQTPGQGLQFLFEYFSETQRNKGNFPGRFSGRQFSNSRSEMNVSTLELGDSALYLCASSLPSGLGDNEQFFGPGTRLTVL.

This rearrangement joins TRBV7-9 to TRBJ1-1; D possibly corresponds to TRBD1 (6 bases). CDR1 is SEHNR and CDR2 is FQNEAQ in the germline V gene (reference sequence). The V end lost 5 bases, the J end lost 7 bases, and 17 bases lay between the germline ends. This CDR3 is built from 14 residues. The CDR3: CASSLTGGAGEAFF. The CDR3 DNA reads TGTGCCAGCAGCCTCACGGGGGGGGCGGGTGAAGCTTTCTTT.

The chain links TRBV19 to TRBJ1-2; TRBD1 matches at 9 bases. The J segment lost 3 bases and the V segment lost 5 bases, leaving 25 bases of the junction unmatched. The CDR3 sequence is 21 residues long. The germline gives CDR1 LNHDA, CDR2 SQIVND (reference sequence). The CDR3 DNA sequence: TGTGCCAGTAGTCCGGGACAGGGCCGGTTCACCGGGACAGGGATGTACTATGGCTACACCTTC. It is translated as CASSPGQGRFTGTGMYYGYTF.

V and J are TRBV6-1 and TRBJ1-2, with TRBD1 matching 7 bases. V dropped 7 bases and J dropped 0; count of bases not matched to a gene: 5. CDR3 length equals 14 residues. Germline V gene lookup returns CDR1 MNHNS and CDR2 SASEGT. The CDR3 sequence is CASNHRGTNYGYTF. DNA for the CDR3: TGTGCCAGCAACCACAGGGGAACTAACTATGGCTACACCTTC.

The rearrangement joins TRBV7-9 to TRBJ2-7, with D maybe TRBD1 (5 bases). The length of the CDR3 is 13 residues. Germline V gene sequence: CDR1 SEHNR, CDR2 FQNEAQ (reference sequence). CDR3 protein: CASSPQVGLVVGV. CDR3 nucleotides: TGTGCCAGCAGCCCACAGGTTGGGCTCGTCGTTGGCGTC.